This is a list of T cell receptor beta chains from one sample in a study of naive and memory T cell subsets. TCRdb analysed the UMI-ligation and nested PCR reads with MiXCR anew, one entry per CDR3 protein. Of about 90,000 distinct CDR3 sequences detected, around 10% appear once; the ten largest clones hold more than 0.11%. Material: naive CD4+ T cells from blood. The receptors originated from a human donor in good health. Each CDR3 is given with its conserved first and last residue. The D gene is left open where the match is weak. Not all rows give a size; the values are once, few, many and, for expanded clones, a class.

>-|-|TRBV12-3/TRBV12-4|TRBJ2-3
TGTGCCAGCAGTTTAGCGGGAGTTTTAGATACGCAGTATTTT
CASSLAGVLDTQYF
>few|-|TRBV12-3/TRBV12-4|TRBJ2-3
TGTGCCAGCAGTTTGGGGGCGGGGGACACAGATACGCAGTATTTT
CASSLGAGDTDTQYF
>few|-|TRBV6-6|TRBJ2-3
TGTGCCAGCAGTTACCTAAGCGGGACGGGGGCACGAGATACGCAGTATTTT
CASSYLSGTGARDTQYF
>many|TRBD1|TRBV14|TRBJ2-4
TGTGCCAGCAGCCCTCAGGGGGCGGTCATTCAGTACTTC
CASSPQGAVIQYF
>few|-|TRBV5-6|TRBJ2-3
TGTGCCAGCAGCCTCTGGGCCGCCCTGCGCACAGATACGCAGTATTTT
CASSLWAALRTDTQYF
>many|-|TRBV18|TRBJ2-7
TGTGCCAGCTCACCAAATCCGGAGCGCTACGAGCAGTACTTC
CASSPNPERYEQYF
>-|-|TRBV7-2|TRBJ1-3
TGTGCCAGCATCTCTCCGGGAAACACCATATATTTT
CASISPGNTIYF
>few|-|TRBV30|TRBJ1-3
TGTGCCTGGAGTGTAAGGCAGGGACACACCATATATTTT
CAWSVRQGHTIYF
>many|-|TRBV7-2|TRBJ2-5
TGTGCCAGCAGCATTAGTAAGGCCCAGTACTTC
CASSISKAQYF
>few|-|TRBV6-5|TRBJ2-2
TGTGCCAGCAGTCGACAGCGGCAGACCGGGGAGCTGTTTTTT
CASSRQRQTGELFF
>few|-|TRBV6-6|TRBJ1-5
TGTGCCAGCAGTAGAATACAGGGAATCGGTCAGCCCCAGCATTTT
CASSRIQGIGQPQHF
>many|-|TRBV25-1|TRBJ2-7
TGTGCCAGCAGTGTGGGCCGACAGGACGAGCAGTACTTC
CASSVGRQDEQYF
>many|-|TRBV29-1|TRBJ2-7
TGCAGCGTTGAAATGGTGTCGACCGAGCAGTACTTC
CSVEMVSTEQYF
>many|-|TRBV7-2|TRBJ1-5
TGTGCCAGCAGCTTCGACTCCCGGAGGGTGAATCAGCCCCAGCATTTT
CASSFDSRRVNQPQHF
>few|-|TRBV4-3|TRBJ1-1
TGCGCCAGCAGCGCAGGGGTGGGGACTGAAGCTTTCTTT
CASSAGVGTEAFF
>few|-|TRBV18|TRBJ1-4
TGTGCCAGCTCGCTTACTTCATCAGAAAAACTGTTTTTT
CASSLTSSEKLFF
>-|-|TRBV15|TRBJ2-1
TGTGCCACCAGCAGAGAGGCTACTGGAGCTTTCTACAATGAGCAGTTCTTC
CATSREATGAFYNEQFF
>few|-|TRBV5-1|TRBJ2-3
TGCGCCAGCAGCTTCCCCGAAGGGGGAGATACGCAGTATTTT
CASSFPEGGDTQYF
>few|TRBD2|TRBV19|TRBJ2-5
TGTGCCAGTAGTATAGGAGGCCTAGCGGGGGGACAAGAGACCCAGTACTTC
CASSIGGLAGGQETQYF
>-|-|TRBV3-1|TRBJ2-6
TGTGCCAGCAGCATCCGGTCTGGGGCCAACGTCCTGACTTTC
CASSIRSGANVLTF
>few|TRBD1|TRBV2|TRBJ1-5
TGTGCCAGCAAGGACAGGATATCGGGCAATCAGCCCCAGCATTTT
CASKDRISGNQPQHF
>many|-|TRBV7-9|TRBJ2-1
TGTGCCAGCAGCTTGGTGGAAAGCTCCTACAATGAGCAGTTCTTC
CASSLVESSYNEQFF
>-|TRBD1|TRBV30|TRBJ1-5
TGTGCTTCCGGACAGGGTGGAAATCAGCCCCAGCATTTT
CASGQGGNQPQHF
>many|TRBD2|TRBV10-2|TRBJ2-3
TGCGCCAGCAGTGAACCGGGACTAGCGAGTCTCAATACGCAGTATTTT
CASSEPGLASLNTQYF
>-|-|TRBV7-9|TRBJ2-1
TGTGCCACCCAACGGCCAGGGGTTGTCGACAATGAGCAGTTCTTC
CATQRPGVVDNEQFF
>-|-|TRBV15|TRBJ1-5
TGTGCCACCAGCAGAGACCGTGCAACGGGGCGCAATCAGCCCCAGCATTTT
CATSRDRATGRNQPQHF
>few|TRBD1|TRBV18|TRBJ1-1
TGTGCCAGCTCACCAACCAGGGGGGACACTGAAGCTTTCTTT
CASSPTRGDTEAFF
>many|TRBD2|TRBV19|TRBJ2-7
TGTGCCAGTAGATATCTAGCGGGGCCCTACGAGCAGTACTTC
CASRYLAGPYEQYF
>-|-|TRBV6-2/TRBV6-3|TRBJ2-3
TGTGCCAGCAGTCCTTATGGGGAGAAGAGCACAGATACGCAGTATTTT
CASSPYGEKSTDTQYF
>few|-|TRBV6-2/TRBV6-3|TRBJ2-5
TGTGCCAGCAGTTATTCTTTGTTGGCGGGAACGAAGCAAGAGACCCAGTACTTC
CASSYSLLAGTKQETQYF
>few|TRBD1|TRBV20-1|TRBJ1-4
TGCAGTGCTAGAGATCGGGGACAGGGGGATGAAAAACTGTTTTTT
CSARDRGQGDEKLFF
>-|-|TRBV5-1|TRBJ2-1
TGCGCCAGCAGCTTACACGGGAGTACCGACAATGAGCAGTTCTTC
CASSLHGSTDNEQFF
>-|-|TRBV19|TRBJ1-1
TGTGCCAGTAGTATAGGGGTGGACAAGAACACTGAAGCTTTCTTT
CASSIGVDKNTEAFF
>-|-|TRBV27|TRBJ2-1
TGTGCCAGCAGTCGCCTAGGTTCCGCCTACAATGAGCAGTTCTTC
CASSRLGSAYNEQFF
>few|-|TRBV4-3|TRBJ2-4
TGCGCCAGCAGCCAAGCCCTCCAGGGCATTCAGTACTTC
CASSQALQGIQYF
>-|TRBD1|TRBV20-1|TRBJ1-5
TGCAGTGCTCGATCCGGGACAGGGGTTGGACAGCCCCAGCATTTT
CSARSGTGVGQPQHF
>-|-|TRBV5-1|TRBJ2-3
TGCGCCAGCAGCTTCGGACAGCTCTACACAGATACGCAGTATTTT
CASSFGQLYTDTQYF
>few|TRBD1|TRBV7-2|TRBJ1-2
TGTGCCAGCAGCTACGACAGGGCGATCTATGGCTACACCTTC
CASSYDRAIYGYTF
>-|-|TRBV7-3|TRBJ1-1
TGTGCCAGCAGCTCCGGAGTGAACACTGAAGCTTTCTTT
CASSSGVNTEAFF
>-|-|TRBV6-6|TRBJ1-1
TGTGCCAGCAGGCCTCCGGGGGGGAAAGGGACTGAAGCTTTCTTT
CASRPPGGKGTEAFF
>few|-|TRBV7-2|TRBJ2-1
TGTGCCAGCAGCTTAGAAGGGCCCTGGGGGCAGTTCTTC
CASSLEGPWGQFF
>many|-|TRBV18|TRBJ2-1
TGTGCCAGCTCACCGGTGTTTCCCTACAATGAGCAGTTCTTC
CASSPVFPYNEQFF
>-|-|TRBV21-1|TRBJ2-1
TGTGCCAGCAGCAAAGATCGGCTGTACAATGAGCAGTTCTTC
CASSKDRLYNEQFF
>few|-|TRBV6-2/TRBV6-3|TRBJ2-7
TGTGCCAGCAGTTACGCGACTGTCTACGAGCAGTACTTC
CASSYATVYEQYF
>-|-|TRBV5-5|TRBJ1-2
TGTGCCAGCCATACCCAGGGGTGGGCTAACTATGGCTACACCTTC
CASHTQGWANYGYTF
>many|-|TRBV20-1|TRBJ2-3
TGCAGTGCCCGACCTAGAGCAGATACGCAGTATTTT
CSARPRADTQYF
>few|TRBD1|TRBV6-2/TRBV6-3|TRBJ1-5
TGTGCCAGCAGAGCTCAGGGGGCAGGCAATCAGCCCCAGCATTTT
CASRAQGAGNQPQHF
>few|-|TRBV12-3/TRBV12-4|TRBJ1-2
TGTGCCAGCAGTTTAAAGGGACCGAACTATGGCTACACCTTC
CASSLKGPNYGYTF
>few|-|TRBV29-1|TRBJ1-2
TGCAGCGTTGAGGCGGCAGTCGATGGCTACACCTTC
CSVEAAVDGYTF
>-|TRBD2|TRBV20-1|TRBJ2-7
TGCAGTGCACCGACTAGCGGGGGGTACGAGCAGTACTTC
CSAPTSGGYEQYF
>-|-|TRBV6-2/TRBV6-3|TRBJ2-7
TGTGCCAGCAGTTACAAGGGAGAGCAGTACTTC
CASSYKGEQYF
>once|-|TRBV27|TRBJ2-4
TGTGCCAGCAGTTTAGGGAACATTCAGTACTTC
CASSLGNIQYF
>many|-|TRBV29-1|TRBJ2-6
TGCAGCGTTGAAGAAGGCCCGCTCTCTGGGGCCAACGTCCTGACTTTC
CSVEEGPLSGANVLTF
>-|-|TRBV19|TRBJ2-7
TGTGCCAGTAGTATCCGGACCGGACGGGGCAGCTTTTACGAGCAGTACTTC
CASSIRTGRGSFYEQYF
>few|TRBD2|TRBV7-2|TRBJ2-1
TGTGCCAGCAGCTTAGGACTGACTAGCGGGAGAGGTGAGCAGTTCTTC
CASSLGLTSGRGEQFF